Below, one T cell receptor (beta chain) is given with its context. The antigen remains undetermined. These data are taken from a study of human CD8 memory T cell subsets. General observations from the study: High diversity, at similar levels, marked stem-like memory and precursor exhausted T cells but not effector memory cells. Stem-like memory T cell repertoires overlapped minimally with precursor exhausted T cell repertoires.

Researchers made TCR beta libraries via UMI-labeled 5' RACE. No DNA is given; TCRdb re-called the 5' RACE reads and lists each CDR3 protein once. Its clone listing holds under 6,000 distinct CDR3 sequences. The CDR3 contains 15 residues. The germline V gene has CDR1 SEHNR and CDR2 FQNEAQ (reference sequence). CCR7+ PD-1+ TIGIT+ early memory CD8+ T cells with exhausted-like traits constituted the TPEX cells. PBMC were sourced from healthy-donor buffy coats. The chain couples TRBV7-9 to TRBJ1-1; TCRdb indicates TRBD1, and absent DNA this call remains unverified. The TCR originated in a human donor in good health. The sequencing sample was made of CD8+ T cells from PBMCs. This CDR3 reads CASSLGWAGGLEAFF.